This is a list of T cell receptor beta chains from one sample in a study of blood T cell repertoires in COVID-19. TCRdb keeps only in-frame clones here, not all; method: immunoSEQ multiplex PCR. This table holds roughly 180,000 clones, approximately 85% found once. Sequencing was carried out using peripheral blood. The receptors come from a man between 35 and 55 years old who had recovered from COVID-19. Both conserved end residues are part of each CDR3. A D gene is named only where the DNA matches it firmly. Clone sizes are given selectively: once, few, many, or a class where the clone is expanded.

j_call | clone_size | v_call | d_call | cdr3_nt | cdr3_aa
TRBJ2-1 | once | TRBV6-5 | TRBD2 | TGTGCCAGCAGTTACTCGACAGCGGGAGGGCGCGATGAGCAGTTCTTC | CASSYSTAGGRDEQFF
TRBJ2-1 | once | TRBV9 | - | TGTGCCAGCAATCGGGGGGCGCCATCCTACAATGAGCAGTTCTTC | CASNRGAPSYNEQFF
TRBJ1-2 | - | TRBV19 | - | TGTGCCAGTATCGGTCCCAATCCAAGAACTTCAAGAGGCTACACCTTC | CASIGPNPRTSRGYTF
TRBJ2-7 | - | TRBV6-5 | TRBD1 | TGTGCCAGCAGACGTCGACAGGGACCGGCCGAGCAGTACTTC | CASRRRQGPAEQYF
TRBJ2-5 | - | TRBV7-2 | - | TGTGCCAGCAGCCCATACTCGAGGAGGGAGACCCAGTACTTC | CASSPYSRRETQYF
TRBJ1-4 | few | TRBV4-3 | - | TGCGCCAGCAGCCAAGATGCAGGGCTCAGCGAAAAACTGTTTTTT | CASSQDAGLSEKLFF
TRBJ2-7 | once | TRBV11-3 | - | TGTGCCAGCAGCCACGGGAGCCGGTCTCTTAACGACGAGCAGTACTTC | CASSHGSRSLNDEQYF
TRBJ1-1 | - | TRBV18 | - | TGTGCCGCTGGGGGGAGCACTGAAGCTTTCTTT | CAAGGSTEAFF
TRBJ2-1 | - | TRBV9 | - | TGTGCCAGCAGCGCCGAGTACAATGAGCAGTTCTTC | CASSAEYNEQFF
TRBJ2-7 | - | TRBV2 | TRBD1 | TGTGCCAGCAGTGCGAGGGACAGGGCGGACTACGAGCAGTACTTC | CASSARDRADYEQYF
TRBJ2-3 | - | TRBV10-3 | TRBD2 | TGTGCCATCAGTGCGTCGTCTAGCGGGGGGGCAGATACGCAGTATTTT | CAISASSSGGADTQYF
TRBJ2-7 | - | TRBV11-3 | - | TGTGCCAGCAGCCTATACGGGGGCTCCTACGAGCAGTACTTC | CASSLYGGSYEQYF
TRBJ2-5 | - | TRBV5-4 | TRBD1 | TGTGCCAGCAGCTTAAACAGGGGCATGGAGACCCAGTACTTC | CASSLNRGMETQYF
TRBJ1-2 | - | TRBV29-1 | - | TGCAGCGTTGAACTAGGGGGCTATGGCTACACCTTC | CSVELGGYGYTF
TRBJ2-1 | few | TRBV4-1 | TRBD1 | TGCGCCAGCAGCCCGGACAGGGATGAGCAGTTCTTC | CASSPDRDEQFF
TRBJ2-5 | - | TRBV27 | TRBD2 | TGTGCCAGCACTTTTTTAGGAGCGGGAGGGCAAGAGACCCAGTACTTC | CASTFLGAGGQETQYF
TRBJ1-6 | - | TRBV18 | - | TGTGCCAGCTCCCCCGGGATGTCCTATAATTCACCCCTCCACTTT | CASSPGMSYNSPLHF
TRBJ2-7 | - | TRBV19 | TRBD1 | TGTGCCAGTAGTCTGGGACAGTCCTACGAGCAGTACTTC | CASSLGQSYEQYF
TRBJ2-3 | - | TRBV7-2 | TRBD2 | TGTGCCAGCAGCCCCAGTCAGGGCGGGAGGGTTACCACAGATACGCAGTATTTT | CASSPSQGGRVTTDTQYF
TRBJ1-2 | - | TRBV19 | TRBD1 | TGTGCCAGTAAGAGACAGGGATCCTCCCTTTATGGCTACACCTTC | CASKRQGSSLYGYTF
TRBJ2-5 | few | TRBV5-1 | - | TGCGCCAGCAACCTCGGGGAGGAGGGAGAGACCCAGTACTTC | CASNLGEEGETQYF
TRBJ1-3 | - | TRBV7-2 | - | TGTGCCAGCAGCTTACAGTATTACTCTGGAAACACCATATATTTT | CASSLQYYSGNTIYF
TRBJ2-2 | once | TRBV24-1 | - | TGTGCCACCAGTGGAGCGCCCGGGGAGCTGTTTTTT | CATSGAPGELFF
TRBJ1-2 | few | TRBV7-2 | - | TGTGCCAGCAGCTTAGGGCCTAACTATGGCTACACCTTC | CASSLGPNYGYTF
TRBJ1-2 | - | TRBV10-3 | TRBD1 | TGTGCCATCAGATGGGACAGGCCGACTAACTATGGCTACACCTTC | CAIRWDRPTNYGYTF
TRBJ2-2 | - | TRBV4-3 | TRBD2 | TGCGCCAGCAGCCGAGAAGCGGGGTACACCGGGGAGCTGTTTTTT | CASSREAGYTGELFF
TRBJ2-1 | - | TRBV20-1 | - | TGCAGTGCTGGGGGCGTGAATGAGCAGTTCTTC | CSAGGVNEQFF
TRBJ2-5 | once | TRBV24-1 | - | TGTGCCACCAGTGATCGGACAGCGGGGGAGACCCAGTACTTC | CATSDRTAGETQYF
TRBJ2-2 | - | TRBV7-9 | - | TGTGCCAGCAGCTTAAATTCCCAGCGGGCCGGGGAGCTGTTTTTT | CASSLNSQRAGELFF
TRBJ2-7 | - | TRBV12-3/TRBV12-4 | - | TGTGCCAGCAGGACTGGGGGGGGCATCGAGCAGTACTTC | CASRTGGGIEQYF
TRBJ2-7 | - | TRBV10-3 | - | TGTGCCATCAGTGAACAGGGATCCTACGAGCAGTACTTC | CAISEQGSYEQYF
TRBJ2-7 | - | TRBV4-3 | - | TGCGCCAGCAGCCAAGATCACGGGGAGCAGTACTTC | CASSQDHGEQYF
TRBJ1-5 | - | TRBV19 | TRBD1 | TGTGCCAGTAGTAGGACAGGGGGGCTTAATCAGCCCCAGCATTTT | CASSRTGGLNQPQHF